Reported below is one TCR beta chain. Antigen unknown. Losses at the gene ends were 0 bases for V and 5 bases for J; bases not matched to a gene: 2. The germline gives CDR1 GTSNPN, CDR2 SVGIG (reference sequence). This CDR3 region has 14 residues. This record comes from a study of T cell clones after liver transplantation. Across the whole study: HCV positivity affected three of eight recipients; the rest lacked autoimmune or viral indications. Findings and caveats of the study: Circulating graft-donor-reactive CD4 TCRbeta sequences fell significantly post-transplant in most of the 8 subjects. Small, mixed patient groups and varying post-transplant times limit these conclusions.

Sequenced by immunoSEQ multiplex PCR; TCRdb stores in-frame clones only, minus some. Altogether about 72,000 clones are present, roughly nine tenths being singletons, with the ten largest covering 2.7%. The sample consisted of CD4+ T cells from blood, taken before liver transplant. The TCR comes from a human donor who received a liver transplant. This chain joins TRBV30 and TRBJ1-2; 11 nucleotides match TRBD1. CDR3 residues: CAWSVGQGAYGYTF. CDR3 in DNA: TGTGCCTGGAGTGTAGGACAGGGGGCATATGGCTACACCTTC.